Each of the 20 T cell receptor beta chains below was sequenced from the same sample in a study of OX40 agonist ivuxolimab in advanced cancers. Sequenced by immunoSEQ multiplex PCR; TCRdb stores in-frame clones only, minus some. This sample has approximately 80,000 clones; roughly nine tenths occur once, and the top ten carry more than 7.5%. This material consisted of CD4+ or CD8+ T cells sorted from blood, taken in a trial of the OX40 agonist ivuxolimab. These receptors were taken from an adult with an advanced solid tumor such as melanoma, head and neck, liver or kidney cancer.

The chain has TRBV4-2 and TRBJ2-1, with D perhaps matching TRBD2 (6 bases). The germline V gene has CDR1 LGHNA and CDR2 YNFKEQ. The V end lost 5 bases, the J end lost 0 bases, and 23 bases lay between the germline ends. CDR3 length equals 19 residues. CDR3 sequence reads: CASSLDSGSPLDSYNEQFF. DNA for the CDR3: TGTGCCAGCAGCTTGGATAGCGGAAGCCCCCTAGACTCCTACAATGAGCAGTTCTTC.

The chain uses TRBV6-6 and TRBJ1-5; unclear D gene. The CDR3 totals 12 residues. The V end was cut by 2 bases, the J end by 9 bases, with 8 bases between. Germline lookup yields CDR1 MNHNY and CDR2 SVGAGI (reference sequence). The CDR3 bases are TGTGCCAGCAGTTACGGGGTAGGGCCCCAGCATTTT. Residues: CASSYGVGPQHF.

The chain recombines TRBV6-5 with TRBJ1-6, with unresolved D. Trimming removed 5 bases at V and 3 bases at J, with 5 bases between. CDR1 is MNHEY, CDR2 SVGAGI, per germline. The CDR3 totals 13 residues. This chain's CDR3 is CASSRDYNSPLHF. The DNA of the CDR3 is TGTGCCAGCAGTCGGGACTATAATTCACCCCTCCACTTT.

This clone was recorded once. The genes are TRBV27 and TRBJ1-2; D ambiguous. V was trimmed by 2 bases and J by 2 bases, leaving 21 bases between them. Germline lookup yields CDR1 MNHEY and CDR2 SMNVEV (reference sequence). The CDR3 has 18 amino acids. The CDR3 here is CASSLGFGRGQSNYGYTF. For the CDR3, the DNA is TGTGCCAGCAGTTTAGGATTTGGTCGTGGGCAATCAAACTATGGCTACACCTTC.

This rearrangement joins TRBV6-6 to TRBJ2-5; the match to TRBD2 covers 12 bases. With 5 bases clipped from V and 5 bases from J, the junction kept 9 bases outside the gene matches. The CDR3 is 16 amino acids. Germline-derived CDR1 and CDR2 are MNHNY and SVGAGI (reference sequence). The CDR3: CASSDYLLAGGETQYF. The DNA of the CDR3 is TGTGCCAGCAGTGACTACCTTCTAGCGGGGGGGGAGACCCAGTACTTC.

The rearrangement joins TRBV28 to TRBJ1-6; 11 bases line up with TRBD1. Germline values: CDR1 MDHEN, CDR2 SYDVKM. The CDR3 length is 14 residues. The V gene end was trimmed by 8 bases and the J gene end by 6 bases; junction bases not matched to a gene: 3. This chain's CDR3 is CASGDRGVNSPLHF. As DNA, the CDR3 is TGTGCCAGCGGGGACAGGGGGGTTAATTCACCCCTCCACTTT.

This rearrangement joins TRBV18 to TRBJ1-5; D is perhaps TRBD1 (6 bases). This CDR3 spans 15 amino acids. Germline assignment: CDR1 KGHSH and CDR2 LQKENI. With 2 bases removed from V and 0 bases from J, the gap between germline ends came to 8 bases. The chain's CDR3 is CASSPTGLSNQPQHF. The DNA of the CDR3 is TGTGCCAGCTCACCAACAGGGCTTAGCAATCAGCCCCAGCATTTT. Full variable domain (remainder filled in from reference TRBV18 and TRBJ1-5): NAGVMQNPRHLVRRRGQEARLRCSPMKGHSHVYWYRQLPEEGLKFMVYLQKENIIDESGMPKERFSAEFPKEGPSILRIQQVVRGDSAAYFCASSPTGLSNQPQHFGDGTRLSIL.

The genes are TRBV19 and TRBJ2-3; D gene uncertain. V lost 5 bases and J lost 2, with 8 bases in between. Germline loops: CDR1 LNHDA, CDR2 SQIVND (reference sequence). The CDR3 spans 13 residues. CDR3 amino acids: CASSPYNTDTQYF. In DNA form, the CDR3 reads TGTGCCAGTAGTCCTTACAACACAGATACGCAGTATTTT.

A few counts support this clone. The rearrangement joins TRBV4-1 to TRBJ1-2, with unresolved D. The CDR3 runs to 13 residues. Germline CDR1 and CDR2: MGHRA and YSYEKL. V gave up 4 bases and J gave up 5 bases, with 11 bases separating them. CDR3 in amino acids: CASSPRKGYGYTF. In nucleotides, the CDR3 is TGCGCCAGCAGCCCCCGGAAGGGTTATGGCTACACCTTC.

The chain couples TRBV6-5 to TRBJ1-2; 10 nucleotides agree with TRBD1. V lost 1 base and J lost 6; bases outside the gene matches: 2. This CDR3 is built from 14 residues. CDR1 and CDR2 (germline): MNHEY, SVGAGI. In DNA, the CDR3 is TGTGCCAGCAGTTACTATGGGACAGGGGATGGCTACACCTTC. Translated: CASSYYGTGDGYTF.

V is TRBV13 and J is TRBJ2-2; 9 nucleotides agree with TRBD1. CDR3 length equals 13 residues. The V gene end was trimmed by 9 bases and the J gene end by 4 bases; junction bases not matched to a gene: 3. Germline V CDR1 and CDR2: PRHDT, FYEKMQ (reference sequence). The CDR3 coding sequence is TGTGCCAGTCGGGGACAGGGCACCGGGGAGCTGTTTTTT. Translated: CASRGQGTGELFF.

V is TRBV5-6 and J is TRBJ2-3; the match to TRBD2 covers 7 bases. The CDR3 is 12 residues long. J was trimmed by 5 bases and V by 3 bases; bases with no gene match: 0. Germline loops: CDR1 SGHDT, CDR2 YYEEEE. Here the CDR3 DNA reads TGTGCCAGCAGCTCGGGGGGAGATACGCAGTATTTT. Its protein product is CASSSGGDTQYF.

This chain uses TRBV7-9 with TRBJ1-1; D unclear. From germline, CDR1 is SEHNR and CDR2 FQNEAQ (reference sequence). This CDR3 is 12 amino acids long. With 5 bases removed from V and 7 bases from J, the gap between germline ends came to 11 bases. The CDR3 spells CASSKTAYEAFF. CDR3 bases: TGTGCCAGCAGCAAAACGGCGTATGAAGCTTTCTTT.

The CDR3 DNA reads as TGTGCCAGCAGCTTAGGTGGTGAAAAACTGTTTTTT. It translates to CASSLGGEKLFF. This chain joins TRBV7-9 and TRBJ1-4; the D is unclear. The CDR3 is 12 amino acids. V was cut by 1 base and J by 7 bases, with 4 bases left in between. Germline CDR1 and CDR2: SEHNR and FQNEAQ (reference sequence). Using reference TRBV7-9 and TRBJ1-4 for the parts outside the CDR3, the full variable domain is DTGVSQNPRHKITKRGQNVTFRCDPISEHNRLYWYRQTLGQGPEFLTYFQNEAQLEKSRLLSDRFSAERPKGSFSTLEIQRTEQGDSAMYLCASSLGGEKLFFGSGTQLSVL.

The V gene is TRBV30, the J gene TRBJ2-5, with D perhaps TRBD2 (6 bases). The last part of the DNA fits TRBJ2-7 better; the J call may be wrong. This CDR3 has 12 amino acids. CDR1 GTSNPN and CDR2 SVGIG come from the germline V gene (reference sequence). The CDR3 spells CAWTRGIYEQYF. In nucleotides, the CDR3 is TGTGCCTGGACCCGGGGGATTTACGAGCAGTACTTC.

This clone showed up just once. CDR3 nucleotide sequence: TGTGCCAGTAGTATACCACTAGCGGGGCACAATGAGCAGTTCTTC. Amino acids: CASSIPLAGHNEQFF. The gene calls are TRBV19 and TRBJ2-1; TRBD2 matches 10 bases. This CDR3 contains 15 residues. Germline V gives CDR1 LNHDA, CDR2 SQIVND (reference sequence). After removal of 2 bases from V and 5 bases from J, the junction contained 3 bases not matched to a gene.

J is TRBJ2-3 and V is TRBV28; 9 bases are shared with TRBD2. Germline V CDR1 and CDR2: MDHEN, SYDVKM. The CDR3 spans 20 residues. Germline trimming cut 2 bases from V and 1 base from J; bases unmatched to any gene: 16. The CDR3 loop reads CASSLNLGGRVPWGTDTQYF. The CDR3 DNA reads as TGTGCCAGCAGTTTAAACCTTGGCGGGAGGGTACCTTGGGGCACAGATACGCAGTATTTT. Variable domain in full (rest from reference TRBV28 and TRBJ2-3): DVKVTQSSRYLVKRTGEKVFLECVQDMDHENMFWYRQDPGLGLRLIYFSYDVKMKEKGDIPEGYSVSREKKERFSLILESASTNQTSMYLCASSLNLGGRVPWGTDTQYFGPGTRLTVL.

V usage is TRBV4-3 and J usage is TRBJ1-4; D is uncertain. The length of the CDR3 is 15 residues. CDR1 is LGHNA and CDR2 is YSLEER in the germline V gene. V was pared by 0 bases and J by 13 bases, with 18 bases between. The CDR3 DNA sequence: TGCGCCAGCAGCCAAGATGGTACTGCTGGAGAACTACTGTTTTTT. It encodes CASSQDGTAGELLFF.

The V gene is TRBV2, the J gene TRBJ2-3; the D gene is possibly TRBD2 (5 bases). Germline CDR1 SNHLY, CDR2 FYNNEI. V was trimmed by 2 bases and J by 2 bases, leaving 11 bases between them. The CDR3 runs to 15 residues. This CDR3 reads CASSELTGNTDTQYF. CDR3 bases: TGTGCCAGCAGTGAATTAACCGGGAACACAGATACGCAGTATTTT. The full variable domain, rest sourced from reference TRBV2 and TRBJ2-3, is EPEVTQTPSHQVTQMGQEVILRCVPISNHLYFYWYRQILGQKVEFLVSFYNNEISEKSEIFDDQFSVERPDGSNFTLKIRSTKLEDSAMYFCASSELTGNTDTQYFGPGTRLTVL.

The count of this clone is one. The genes are TRBV4-3 and TRBJ1-3; D ambiguous. The germline CDR1 and CDR2 sequences are LGHNA and YSLEER. The CDR3 has 13 residues. V lost 4 bases and J lost 0, with 4 bases in between. CDR3 residues: CASSPSSGNTIYF. CDR3 DNA sequence: TGCGCCAGCAGCCCATCCTCTGGAAACACCATATATTTT.